This T cell receptor beta chain appears in the sequencing data of a study of blood T cell repertoires in COVID-19. Study-level background: Samples of COVID-19 (acute and convalescent) were obtained from the United States, Italy and Spain. T cells, B-cell-depleted T cells, or PBMCs provided the cDNA or gDNA that served as material.

Seattle enrolled patients during active infection and tracked them longitudinally. Original processing methods: Reference gene primer amplification gave nucleated cell count estimates. Assay used: immunoSEQ multiplex PCR; TCRdb lists only in-frame clones, some missing. From that table come the V and J calls and clone size; the DNA was used to work out D and trimming. The sample records a few hundred thousand clones, around 89% being singletons. Sequencing used peripheral blood. The receptor's source is a woman in her forties or fifties with COVID-19, enrolled during active disease.

The CDR3 loop reads CSASGKQTGSNQPQHF. The CDR3 coding sequence is TGCAGTGCTAGTGGGAAACAGACAGGGTCCAATCAGCCCCAGCATTTT. J is TRBJ1-5 and V is TRBV20-1; 7 nucleotides match TRBD1. In germline, CDR1 is DFQATT, CDR2 SNEGSKA (reference sequence). V lost 3 bases to trimming and J lost 3 bases; unmatched junction nucleotides: 11. The length of the CDR3 is 16 residues.